The subject of this entry is one T cell receptor (beta chain). Its antigen is unknown. TCRdb's copy holds only in-frame clones and misses some; the assay was immunoSEQ multiplex PCR. This table holds 4,000 to 6,000 clones, roughly 85% found once. The data belong to a study of brain metastases from non-small cell lung cancer. General study results and limits: Compared with their matched primary tumors, about 62% of brain metastases showed expanded T-cell clones. Brain metastases had lower T-cell infiltration than primary tumors. TCR repertoires overlapped largely between brain metastases and matched primaries.

The sequenced material came from primary lung tumor tissue. The sequence was collected from a donor over 35 with non-small cell lung cancer.

The chain's CDR3 is CASSQAQGLGSYEQYF. Here the CDR3 DNA reads TGCGCCAGCAGCCAAGCTCAGGGACTAGGATCCTACGAGCAGTACTTC. The rearrangement uses TRBV4-1 and TRBJ2-7, with 8 nucleotides matching TRBD2. V lost 1 base and J lost 1; bases outside the gene matches: 6. Germline lookup yields CDR1 MGHRA and CDR2 YSYEKL. The CDR3 has 16 amino acids.